The 14 T cell receptor beta chains below all came from one sample that was sequenced in a study of radiation and T cells in renal cell carcinoma. This table comes from immunoSEQ multiplex PCR, and its TCRdb copy is limited to in-frame clones, with some not included. Of about 24,000 clones listed, 58% are singletons. Treatment in this sample: treatment-naive control, cytoreductive nephrectomy. The starting material was tumor tissue, obtained from a patient whose treatment was nephrectomy without radiotherapy. Receptor source: a man aged 35 to 55 with renal cell carcinoma.

The chain recombines TRBV4-3 with TRBJ1-4; D is perhaps TRBD1 (5 bases). CDR1 and CDR2 from the germline V gene are LGHNA and YSLEER. The V end lost 0 bases, the J end lost 7 bases, and 15 bases lay between the germline ends. The CDR3 totals 16 residues. The CDR3 sequence: CASSQDRRGGTEKLFF. Here the CDR3 DNA reads TGCGCCAGCAGCCAAGACAGGAGGGGCGGTACTGAAAAACTGTTTTTT.

This clone was observed a handful of times. This chain joins TRBV6-5 and TRBJ1-6; possible D gene TRBD1, 6 bases. V shed 2 bases and J shed 6 bases, with 8 bases lying between them. The CDR3 runs 14 residues. Germline CDR1 and CDR2: MNHEY and SVGAGI. The DNA of the CDR3 is TGTGCCAGCAGTTACGAGGACAGTAATTCACCCCTCCACTTT. It encodes CASSYEDSNSPLHF.

This clone came up once. DNA of the CDR3: TGTGCCAGCGTATCACAGCCTAAATTTTTCTATGGCTACACCTTC. It specifies CASVSQPKFFYGYTF. This rearrangement joins TRBV6-6 to TRBJ1-2; D gene unclear. This CDR3 spans 15 amino acids. Germline V gives CDR1 MNHNY, CDR2 SVGAGI (reference sequence). The V gene lost 8 bases and the J gene lost 4 bases, with 20 bases spanning the gap.

This chain uses TRBV7-3 with TRBJ2-7; D is ambiguous. Looked up from germline, CDR1 is SGHTA and CDR2 is FQGTGA. This CDR3 is built from 13 residues. V lost 5 bases, J lost 3 bases, and 11 bases lay in between. This CDR3 reads CASSIGINYEQYF. The CDR3 coding sequence is TGTGCCAGCAGCATAGGGATTAACTACGAGCAGTACTTC.

The chain couples TRBV4-3 to TRBJ1-1, with 12 nucleotides matching TRBD1. Germline CDR1 and CDR2: LGHNA and YSLEER. The CDR3 spans 16 residues. The V segment lost 5 bases and the J segment 5 bases; nucleotides outside the gene matches: 9. This CDR3 reads CASSYVGQGAETEAFF. The CDR3 DNA reads as TGCGCCAGCAGCTACGTGGGACAGGGGGCGGAAACTGAAGCTTTCTTT.

This clone was detected only a few times. V is TRBV6-6 and J is TRBJ1-2; no reliable D call. V lost 6 bases to trimming and J lost 3 bases, with 11 bases between them. CDR1 and CDR2 (germline): MNHNY, SVGAGI (reference sequence). The length of the CDR3 is 13 residues. The CDR3, as DNA: TGTGCCAGCAGCCACGACCCGTACTATGGCTACACCTTC. This encodes CASSHDPYYGYTF.

This clone was observed a handful of times. The J gene is TRBJ1-1, the V gene TRBV15, with D perhaps TRBD1 (5 bases). Germline CDR1 is LNHNV and CDR2 is YYDKDF (reference sequence). This CDR3 is 14 amino acids long. The ends were cut back, 3 bases at V and 5 bases at J, with 13 bases in the middle. CDR3 bases: TGTGCCACCAGCAGCTTCGGGGGGAAGACTGAAGCTTTCTTT. The encoded protein is CATSSFGGKTEAFF. Supplemented by reference TRBV15 and TRBJ1-1, the full variable domain reads DAMVIQNPRYQVTQFGKPVTLSCSQTLNHNVMYWYQQKSSQAPKLLFHYYDKDFNNEADTPDNFQSRRPNTSFCFLDIRSPGLGDTAMYLCATSSFGGKTEAFFGQGTRLTVV.

This clone was detected a few times. The chain is built from TRBV29-1 and TRBJ1-1; unclear D gene. Trimming pared 7 bases from V and 5 bases from J, leaving 14 bases between. The CDR3 sequence is 12 residues long. Looked up from germline, CDR1 is SQVTM and CDR2 is ANQGSEA. CDR3 protein: CSAPGTLTEAFF. CDR3 DNA: TGCAGCGCCCCGGGAACACTGACTGAAGCTTTCTTT. Full variable domain (outside the CDR3, taken from reference TRBV29-1 and TRBJ1-1): SAVISQKPSRDICQRGTSLTIQCQVDSQVTMMFWYRQQPGQSLTLIATANQGSEATYESGFVIDKFPISRPNLTFSTLTVSNMSPEDSSIYLCSAPGTLTEAFFGQGTRLTVV.

This chain connects TRBV30 to TRBJ1-2; 10 nucleotides agree with TRBD1. V was clipped by 5 bases and J by 6 bases; unmatched bases: 6. This CDR3 comprises 13 residues. The germline CDR1 and CDR2 sequences are GTSNPN and SVGIG (reference sequence). The CDR3 region is CAWATGTGDGYTF. The CDR3 nucleotides are TGTGCCTGGGCGACCGGGACAGGGGATGGCTACACCTTC.

This clone is labeled as medium-sized. V gene TRBV27 combines with J gene TRBJ2-1; 7 positions match TRBD2. The germline gives CDR1 MNHEY, CDR2 SMNVEV (reference sequence). The CDR3 runs to 16 residues. After removal of 0 bases from V and 7 bases from J, the junction contained 9 bases not matched to a gene. The CDR3 nucleotides are TGTGCCAGCAGTTTATCGGCCAGCGGGGAGCGGAATGAGCAGTTCTTC. Amino acids: CASSLSASGERNEQFF.

This clone was recorded a few times. The genes are TRBV11-2 and TRBJ2-2; TRBD2 agrees at 12 bases. V lost 0 bases to trimming and J lost 0 bases; unmatched junction nucleotides: 8. The CDR3 extends over 20 amino acids. Germline lookup yields CDR1 SGHAT and CDR2 FQNNGV. The CDR3 spells CASSLEGTSGPATNTGELFF. CDR3 coding DNA: TGTGCCAGCAGCTTAGAGGGGACTAGCGGGCCCGCTACGAACACCGGGGAGCTGTTTTTT.

The V gene is TRBV5-6, the J gene TRBJ1-2; a weak D match, TRBD1 (6 bases). V was clipped by 4 bases and J by 7 bases, with 14 bases between them. Germline CDR1 is SGHDT and CDR2 is YYEEEE. This CDR3 has 13 residues. CDR3 coding DNA: TGTGCCAGCAGCAGTACGGGGGCGCTTGGCTACACCTTC. As protein: CASSSTGALGYTF.

This clone was seen only once. This chain joins TRBV6-5 and TRBJ1-3; 7 bases align to TRBD1. V lost 4 bases and J lost 4; bases outside the gene matches: 1. Per the germline V gene, CDR1 is MNHEY and CDR2 is SVGAGI. This CDR3 has 13 amino acids. CDR3 loop: CASSLTGGNTIYF. In DNA form, the CDR3 reads TGTGCCAGCAGTTTGACAGGGGGAAACACCATATATTTT.

The chain couples TRBV7-2 to TRBJ2-3; the D is unclear. V lost 4 bases, J lost 4 bases, and 12 bases lay in between. Germline V CDR1 and CDR2: SGHTA, FQGNSA. This CDR3 region has 14 residues. CDR3 residues: CASSYRLAPDTQYF. As DNA, the CDR3 is TGTGCCAGCAGCTACAGACTGGCTCCAGATACGCAGTATTTT.